A single sample is the source of the 21 T cell receptor beta chains below, sequenced in a study of CD8 T cells in ankylosing spondylitis. MiXCR, run by TCRdb on the 5' RACE reads, gives a single entry per CDR3 protein. The table shows about 250,000 distinct CDR3 sequences, with under 35% occurring only once. Sequenced sample: blood, either unsorted or a sorted T cell fraction (not recorded which). The source of these receptors is a male donor with ankylosing spondylitis or in good health (not recorded which).

The chain carries TRBV10-3 and TRBJ2-7, with a tentative D call TRBD1 (7 bases). Trimming cost V 4 bases and J 2 bases, with 15 bases left between them. Germline assignment: CDR1 ENHRY and CDR2 SYGVKD. There are 15 residues in the CDR3. CDR3 nucleotide sequence: TGTGCCATCAGTGGAGGAGGGACAGCCCCCTACGAGCAGTACTTC. Translation gives CAISGGGTAPYEQYF.

This clonotype occurred many times. The chain combines TRBV6-1 with TRBJ2-7, with D uncertain. V was trimmed by 0 bases and J by 0 bases, leaving 0 bases between them. Per the germline V gene, CDR1 is MNHNS and CDR2 is SASEGT. The length of the CDR3 is 12 residues. The CDR3 protein is CASSEASYEQYF. The CDR3 DNA is TGTGCCAGCAGTGAAGCCTCCTACGAGCAGTACTTC.

The chain carries TRBV10-3 and TRBJ2-3, with D perhaps TRBD1 or TRBD2 (5 bases each). V shed 0 bases and J shed 0 bases, with 10 bases lying between them. Germline V gene sequence: CDR1 ENHRY, CDR2 SYGVKD. This CDR3 spans 16 amino acids. CDR3 nucleotide sequence: TGTGCCATCAGTGAGTCGTGGGACGGTAGCACAGATACGCAGTATTTT. Protein: CAISESWDGSTDTQYF.

The chain employs TRBV20-1 and TRBJ2-3; 9 nucleotides align to TRBD1. Trimming cost V 0 bases and J 4 bases; bases outside gene matches: 8. This CDR3 comprises 16 residues. Germline-derived CDR1 and CDR2 are DFQATT and SNEGSKA (reference sequence). CDR3 DNA: TGCAGTGCTAGAGACAGGGACAGGGTTTCCTCAGATACGCAGTATTTT. Its translation: CSARDRDRVSSDTQYF.

V usage is TRBV27 and J usage is TRBJ1-4, with 7 positions matching TRBD1. CDR1 is MNHEY and CDR2 is SMNVEV in the germline V gene (reference sequence). With V trimmed by 6 bases and J by 7 bases, 17 bases remained unmatched. The CDR3 is 17 residues long. The CDR3 protein is CASSRSTTGAGGEKLFF. The CDR3 DNA reads TGTGCCAGCAGCCGATCGACTACAGGGGCTGGGGGTGAAAAACTGTTTTTT.

The chain couples TRBV27 to TRBJ2-2, with 9 bases that match TRBD1. J lost 0 bases, V lost 6 bases, and 17 bases had no gene match. The CDR3 consists of 20 residues. Germline CDR1 reads MNHEY; CDR2 reads SMNVEV (reference sequence). CDR3: CASSSLTGGQQVPNTGELFF. DNA for the CDR3: TGTGCCAGCAGCTCTCTGACAGGGGGGCAACAAGTACCGAACACCGGGGAGCTGTTTTTT.

This chain uses TRBV28 with TRBJ2-3; 8 positions match TRBD1. Per germline, CDR1 MDHEN and CDR2 SYDVKM. With V trimmed by 6 bases and J by 4 bases, 12 bases remained unmatched. The CDR3 spans 16 residues. CDR3 in DNA: TGTGCCAGCAGCCCAGGACAGGGAATAAGGTCAGATACGCAGTATTTT. The encoded protein is CASSPGQGIRSDTQYF.

This clonotype was counted a few times. The chain employs TRBV12-3 or TRBV12-4 and TRBJ1-1; no clear D gene. V was cut by 5 bases and J by 0 bases, with 13 bases left in between. There are 15 residues in the CDR3. CDR3 bases: TGTGCCAGCAGTCCAACAGAGAGCATGAACACTGAAGCTTTCTTT. This encodes CASSPTESMNTEAFF.

V usage is TRBV20-1 and J usage is TRBJ2-7; D is possibly TRBD2 (6 bases). V was clipped by 6 bases and J by 0 bases, with 15 bases between them. Germline V gene sequence: CDR1 DFQATT, CDR2 SNEGSKA (reference sequence). This CDR3 contains 14 residues. CDR3 bases: TGCAGTGCGCATTCGGGACTTGACTCCTACGAGCAGTACTTC. Protein: CSAHSGLDSYEQYF.

This clonotype appeared once. The rearrangement links TRBV5-1 to TRBJ2-1; D might be TRBD1 (6 bases). The CDR3 loop spans 15 amino acids. Germline-derived CDR1 and CDR2 are SGHRS and YFSETQ. Trimming took off 1 base at V and 8 bases at J, with 16 bases between the two ends. Here the CDR3 DNA reads TGCGCCAGCAGCTTGTTTATCAGGGGTATCGATGAGCAGTTCTTC. This encodes CASSLFIRGIDEQFF.

CDR3 sequence: CASSLSGTQETQYF. Written as DNA, the CDR3 is TGTGCCAGCAGTTTATCGGGCACTCAAGAGACCCAGTACTTC. This chain uses TRBV27 with TRBJ2-5; D is ambiguous. V gave up 0 bases and J gave up 2 bases, with 7 bases separating them. The CDR3 length is 14 residues. The germline V gene has CDR1 MNHEY and CDR2 SMNVEV (reference sequence).

This clonotype occurred a few times. The V call is TRBV6-1, the J call TRBJ2-3; 7 bases match TRBD1. Germline CDR1 MNHNS, CDR2 SASEGT. The length of the CDR3 is 14 residues. J gave up 2 bases and V 6 bases, and 5 bases lay outside the gene matches. CDR3 coding DNA: TGTGCCAGCAGGGGGACAGAATACACAGATACGCAGTATTTT. Protein product: CASRGTEYTDTQYF.

V gene TRBV20-1 combines with J gene TRBJ2-1; D is uncertain. Trimming removed 3 bases from V and 8 bases from J, with 8 bases in between. Germline lookup yields CDR1 DFQATT and CDR2 SNEGSKA (reference sequence). CDR3 size: 11 residues. CDR3 DNA: TGCAGTGCTAGCGCTCGGGATGAGCAGTTCTTC. Protein product: CSASARDEQFF.

The sample holds a few counts of this clonotype. The chain combines TRBV10-3 with TRBJ1-2, with D unclear. The CDR3 runs 12 residues. Between the trimmed V and J ends, which lost 8 bases and 1 base, there was a span of 8 bases. CDR1 and CDR2 (germline): ENHRY, SYGVKD. CDR3 in amino acids: CAIADGNYGYTF. The CDR3 nucleotides read TGTGCCATCGCTGACGGTAACTATGGCTACACCTTC.

This clonotype has more than one count but fewer than ten. One end of the junction varies from germline; a read error may be responsible. The CDR3 sequence: CAIIEGQGYEQYF. The DNA of the CDR3 is TGTGCCATCATTGAGGGACAGGGATACGAGCAGTACTTC. The chain combines TRBV10-3 with TRBJ2-7, with TRBD1 identical over 9 bases. Germline lookup yields CDR1 ENHRY and CDR2 SYGVKD. The CDR3 length is 13 residues.

In this sample, this clonotype turned up a few times. The CDR3 reads CSARDWGDASYEQYF. Here the CDR3 DNA reads TGCAGTGCTAGAGATTGGGGGGACGCGTCCTACGAGCAGTACTTC. The rearrangement uses TRBV20-1 and TRBJ2-7; possible D gene TRBD2, 6 bases. Germline V lookup: CDR1 DFQATT, CDR2 SNEGSKA (reference sequence). The CDR3 sequence is 15 residues long. The V end lost 0 bases, the J end lost 1 base, and 13 bases lay between the germline ends.

This sequence joins TRBV18 and TRBJ2-5; 7 bases line up with TRBD1. With 3 bases clipped from V and 5 bases from J, the junction kept 3 bases outside the gene matches. This CDR3 has 13 amino acids. In germline, CDR1 is KGHSH, CDR2 LQKENI. In DNA form, the CDR3 reads TGTGCCAGCTCACCGGACAGGATGGAGACCCAGTACTTC. This translates into CASSPDRMETQYF.

V is TRBV5-4 and J is TRBJ2-2, with TRBD1 identical over 7 bases. With 1 base clipped from V and 5 bases from J, the junction kept 5 bases outside the gene matches. In germline, CDR1 is SGHNT, CDR2 YYREEE (reference sequence). The length of the CDR3 is 15 residues. For the CDR3, the DNA is TGTGCCAGCAGCTTGAAGACAGGGCAGACCGGGGAGCTGTTTTTT. As protein: CASSLKTGQTGELFF.

The sample holds many counts of this clonotype. The chain carries TRBV12-3 or TRBV12-4 and TRBJ1-2, with D perhaps TRBD1 (6 bases). The CDR3 is made up of 15 amino acids. Trimming cost V 1 base and J 6 bases, with 15 bases left between them. The chain's CDR3 is CASSLERGGFNGYTF. DNA of the CDR3: TGTGCCAGCAGTTTAGAGAGGGGGGGGTTCAATGGCTACACCTTC.

This chain joins TRBV5-6 and TRBJ2-3; D ambiguous. V was shortened by 0 bases and J by 5 bases, with 10 bases between the two germline ends. This CDR3 is 14 amino acids long. Looked up from germline, CDR1 is SGHDT and CDR2 is YYEEEE. This chain's CDR3 is CASSLGAWGDTQYF. The CDR3 region has the DNA TGTGCCAGCAGCTTGGGGGCGTGGGGAGATACGCAGTATTTT.

V is TRBV5-1 and J is TRBJ1-1; D unclear. The CDR3 extends over 13 amino acids. Germline lookup yields CDR1 SGHRS and CDR2 YFSETQ. V dropped 0 bases and J dropped 4 bases, with 7 bases sitting between them. In DNA form, the CDR3 reads TGCGCCAGCAGCTTGGGGGCCCCCACTGAAGCTTTCTTT. It encodes CASSLGAPTEAFF.